The rows below give T cell receptor beta chains drawn from one sample of a study of T cells after yellow fever vaccination. TCRdb independently ran MiXCR on the 5' RACE reads; one entry per CDR3 protein. The repertoire holds some 320,000 distinct CDR3 sequences, with about 8.7% as singletons. Sample: PBMCs, taken on the day of the first yellow fever vaccination. These receptors were taken from a man aged 18 to 29 who received the YFV17D yellow fever vaccine. The CDR3 runs from the conserved cysteine through the conserved F or W. D genes are given only for firm matches. A row's size may be missing; if present it is once, few, many or a size class.

j_gene: TRBJ1-6; abundance: -; v_gene: TRBV7-9; d_gene: -; CDR3aa: CASIKGEGIDSPLHF; CDR3nt: TGTGCCAGCATCAAAGGGGAGGGGATTGATTCACCCCTCCACTTT
j_gene: TRBJ2-6; abundance: -; v_gene: TRBV2; d_gene: -; CDR3aa: CASSVGRGLHSGANVLTF; CDR3nt: TGTGCCAGCAGTGTCGGCAGGGGCCTTCACTCTGGGGCCAACGTCCTGACTTTC
j_gene: TRBJ1-1; abundance: -; v_gene: TRBV6-2/TRBV6-3; d_gene: -; CDR3aa: CASSYSKSATEAFF; CDR3nt: TGTGCCAGCAGTTACTCGAAGTCAGCCACTGAAGCTTTCTTT
j_gene: TRBJ2-3; abundance: few; v_gene: TRBV21-1; d_gene: -; CDR3aa: CATFWGEDTQYF; CDR3nt: TGTGCCACTTTCTGGGGGGAAGATACGCAGTATTTT
j_gene: TRBJ1-1; abundance: -; v_gene: TRBV12-3/TRBV12-4; d_gene: -; CDR3aa: CASSLLRGTENTEAFF; CDR3nt: TGTGCCAGCAGTTTACTTCGTGGCACTGAGAACACTGAAGCTTTCTTT
j_gene: TRBJ1-4; abundance: -; v_gene: TRBV3-1; d_gene: -; CDR3aa: CASSPQEPTNEKLFF; CDR3nt: TGTGCCAGCAGCCCGCAGGAACCAACTAATGAAAAACTGTTTTTT
j_gene: TRBJ2-6; abundance: few; v_gene: TRBV6-1; d_gene: -; CDR3aa: CASRRGSGANVLTF; CDR3nt: TGTGCCAGCAGGAGGGGGTCTGGGGCCAACGTCCTGACTTTC
j_gene: TRBJ1-1; abundance: -; v_gene: TRBV9; d_gene: -; CDR3aa: CASSVGLGGRGTEAFF; CDR3nt: TGTGCCAGCAGCGTAGGCCTTGGGGGCCGGGGCACTGAAGCTTTCTTT
j_gene: TRBJ1-2; abundance: -; v_gene: TRBV27; d_gene: TRBD1; CDR3aa: CASSHLGQADYGYTF; CDR3nt: TGTGCCAGCAGTCACCTCGGACAGGCTGACTATGGCTACACCTTC
j_gene: TRBJ2-2; abundance: few; v_gene: TRBV6-6; d_gene: -; CDR3aa: CASSITGELFF; CDR3nt: TGTGCCAGCAGTATTACCGGGGAGCTGTTTTTT
j_gene: TRBJ2-1; abundance: -; v_gene: TRBV27; d_gene: TRBD2; CDR3aa: CASWDGLAGINEQFF; CDR3nt: TGTGCCAGCTGGGACGGACTAGCGGGGATCAATGAGCAGTTCTTC
j_gene: TRBJ2-3; abundance: -; v_gene: TRBV11-1; d_gene: TRBD1; CDR3aa: CASSLMTGTGGLRDTQYF; CDR3nt: TGTGCCAGCAGCTTGATGACTGGGACAGGGGGCCTGAGAGATACGCAGTATTTT
j_gene: TRBJ1-1; abundance: -; v_gene: TRBV7-9; d_gene: TRBD1; CDR3aa: CASRLPDRGNTEAFF; CDR3nt: TGTGCCAGCAGGCTCCCCGACAGGGGGAACACTGAAGCTTTCTTT
j_gene: TRBJ1-6; abundance: -; v_gene: TRBV4-2; d_gene: TRBD1; CDR3aa: CASSQATGGNNSPLHF; CDR3nt: TGTGCCAGCAGCCAAGCGACAGGGGGAAATAATTCACCCCTCCACTTT
j_gene: TRBJ2-7; abundance: few; v_gene: TRBV7-9; d_gene: TRBD2; CDR3aa: CASSLAGGIEQYF; CDR3nt: TGTGCCAGCAGCTTAGCGGGGGGGATCGAGCAGTACTTC
j_gene: TRBJ2-5; abundance: -; v_gene: TRBV20-1; d_gene: TRBD2; CDR3aa: CSAGLAGIQETQYF; CDR3nt: TGCAGTGCTGGACTAGCAGGAATTCAAGAGACCCAGTACTTC
j_gene: TRBJ2-5; abundance: few; v_gene: TRBV5-6; d_gene: -; CDR3aa: CASSPPGTMGETQYF; CDR3nt: TGTGCCAGCAGCCCCCCCGGGACCATGGGCGAGACCCAGTACTTC
j_gene: TRBJ2-3; abundance: -; v_gene: TRBV20-1; d_gene: TRBD2; CDR3aa: CSARTGTSYF; CDR3nt: TGCAGTGCTAGAACCGGGACTAGCTATTTT
j_gene: TRBJ1-4; abundance: -; v_gene: TRBV4-3; d_gene: -; CDR3aa: CASSRIQVGDEKLFF; CDR3nt: TGCGCCAGCAGCCGGATTCAGGTGGGGGACGAAAAACTGTTTTTT
j_gene: TRBJ1-2; abundance: -; v_gene: TRBV10-3; d_gene: -; CDR3aa: CAISPGRNNYGYTF; CDR3nt: TGTGCCATCAGTCCAGGCCGGAACAACTATGGCTACACCTTC
j_gene: TRBJ1-2; abundance: -; v_gene: TRBV7-2; d_gene: -; CDR3aa: CASSLGDPGGYTF; CDR3nt: TGTGCCAGCAGCTTAGGGGATCCTGGAGGCTACACCTTC
j_gene: TRBJ1-2; abundance: -; v_gene: TRBV7-2; d_gene: -; CDR3aa: CASSLTGPNYGYTF; CDR3nt: TGTGCCAGCAGCTTAACAGGCCCCAACTATGGCTACACCTTC
j_gene: TRBJ1-1; abundance: -; v_gene: TRBV12-3/TRBV12-4; d_gene: -; CDR3aa: CASTAGLVNTEAFF; CDR3nt: TGTGCCAGCACCGCGGGACTCGTGAACACTGAAGCTTTCTTT
j_gene: TRBJ1-3; abundance: -; v_gene: TRBV20-1; d_gene: TRBD1; CDR3aa: CSASTGVGEDTIYF; CDR3nt: TGCAGTGCTTCAACAGGGGTTGGGGAGGACACCATATATTTT
j_gene: TRBJ2-3; abundance: few; v_gene: TRBV7-3; d_gene: -; CDR3aa: CASSLSGRGRLAQYF; CDR3nt: TGTGCCAGCAGCTTAAGTGGTAGGGGACGTTTGGCGCAGTATTTT
j_gene: TRBJ2-3; abundance: many; v_gene: TRBV7-9; d_gene: -; CDR3aa: CASSFADTQYF; CDR3nt: TGTGCCAGCAGCTTCGCGGATACGCAGTATTTT
j_gene: TRBJ1-1; abundance: -; v_gene: TRBV7-2; d_gene: TRBD1; CDR3aa: CASTRDRQNTEAFF; CDR3nt: TGTGCCAGCACCAGGGACAGACAGAACACTGAAGCTTTCTTT